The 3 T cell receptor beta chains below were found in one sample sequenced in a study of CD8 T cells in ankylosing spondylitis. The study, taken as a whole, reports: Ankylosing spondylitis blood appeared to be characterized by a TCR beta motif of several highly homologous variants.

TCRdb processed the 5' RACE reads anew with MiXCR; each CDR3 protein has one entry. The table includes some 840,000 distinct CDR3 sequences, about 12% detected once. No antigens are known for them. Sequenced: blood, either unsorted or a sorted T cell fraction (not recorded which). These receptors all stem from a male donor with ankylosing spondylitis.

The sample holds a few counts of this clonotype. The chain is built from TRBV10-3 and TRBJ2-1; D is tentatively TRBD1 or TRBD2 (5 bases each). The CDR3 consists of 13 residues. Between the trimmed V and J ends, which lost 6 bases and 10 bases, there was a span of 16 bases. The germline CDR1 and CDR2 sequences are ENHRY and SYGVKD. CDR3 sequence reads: CAIRGEFGVEQFF. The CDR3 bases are TGTGCCATCAGAGGGGAGTTTGGGGTGGAGCAGTTCTTC.

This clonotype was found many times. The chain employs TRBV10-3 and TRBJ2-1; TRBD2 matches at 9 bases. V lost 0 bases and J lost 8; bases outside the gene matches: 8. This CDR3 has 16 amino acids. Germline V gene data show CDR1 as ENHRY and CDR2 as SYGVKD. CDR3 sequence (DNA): TGTGCCATCAGTGAGTCCAGGCGGGAGGGATCATATGAGCAGTTCTTC. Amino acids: CAISESRREGSYEQFF.

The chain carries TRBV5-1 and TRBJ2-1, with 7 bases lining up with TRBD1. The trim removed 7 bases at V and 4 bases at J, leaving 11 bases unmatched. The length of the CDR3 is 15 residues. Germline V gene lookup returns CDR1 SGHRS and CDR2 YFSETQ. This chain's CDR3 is CASGIGTAVYNEQFF. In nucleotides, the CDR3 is TGCGCCAGCGGGATCGGGACAGCCGTTTACAATGAGCAGTTCTTC.